The 29 T cell receptor beta chains below come from one sample, sequenced in a study of T cells after yellow fever vaccination. Using its own MiXCR run on the 5' RACE reads, TCRdb lists one record per CDR3 protein. Found here are around 600,000 distinct CDR3 sequences, roughly an eighth of them singletons; the top ten hold approximately 15%. This material consisted of PBMCs, taken on the day of the yellow fever booster vaccination. The receptors were gathered from a man younger than 40 who received the YFV17D yellow fever vaccine.

This rearrangement joins TRBV12-2 to TRBJ1-1. TRBV12-2 is assigned pseudogene status. The CDR3 spans 13 residues. This chain's CDR3 is CASLQVGPSEAFF. CDR3 nucleotide sequence: TGTGCAAGTCTTCAAGTGGGACCCTCCGAAGCTTTCTTT.

This clonotype has ten or more counts. The chain employs TRBV6-5 and TRBJ2-7; TRBD2 aligns across 11 bases. The V and J ends lost 0 bases and 1 base, in that order; junction bases with no gene match: 2. Looked up from germline, CDR1 is MNHEY and CDR2 is SVGAGI. This CDR3 is built from 16 residues. For the CDR3, the DNA is TGTGCCAGCAGTTACTCTACTAGCGGGAGTTCCTACGAGCAGTACTTC. This sequence encodes CASSYSTSGSSYEQYF.

The genes are TRBV7-8 and TRBJ2-1, with TRBD2 matching over 10 bases. Trimming cost V 3 bases and J 4 bases; bases outside gene matches: 3. CDR1 SGHVS and CDR2 FQNEAQ come from the germline V gene. CDR3 size: 15 residues. The CDR3 DNA follows: TGTGCCAGCAGCTTTGGGACTAGCGCGTACAATGAGCAGTTCTTC. Protein product: CASSFGTSAYNEQFF.

Ten or more counts support this clonotype. The chain links TRBV5-8 to TRBJ2-2; D is ambiguous. The V end was cut by 0 bases, the J end by 4 bases, with 13 bases between. This CDR3 is built from 16 residues. Germline assignment: CDR1 SGHTS and CDR2 YDEGEE. Written as DNA, the CDR3 is TGTGCCAGCAGCTTGGGAGTTGTCGCTTCCACCGGGGAGCTGTTTTTT. Its translation: CASSLGVVASTGELFF.

The chain combines TRBV10-1 with TRBJ2-2; D possibly corresponds to TRBD2 (7 bases). The germline gives CDR1 WNHNN, CDR2 SYGVQD (reference sequence). V was clipped by 6 bases and J by 5 bases, with 16 bases between them. The CDR3 spans 15 residues. CDR3 in amino acids: CASSLGLGGTGELFF. The CDR3 bases are TGCGCCAGCAGCCTCGGACTAGGGGGGACCGGGGAGCTGTTTTTT.

The gene calls are TRBV6-5 and TRBJ2-1; D uncertain. The CDR3 spans 14 residues. Germline-derived CDR1 and CDR2 are MNHEY and SVGAGI. V dropped 0 bases and J dropped 4 bases, with 7 bases sitting between them. The CDR3 is CASSYSVGYNEQFF. The CDR3 nucleotides are TGTGCCAGCAGTTACTCCGTGGGATACAATGAGCAGTTCTTC.

The chain employs TRBV11-2 and TRBJ2-7; unclear D gene. The germline V gene encodes CDR1 SGHAT and CDR2 FQNNGV. The V gene lost 0 bases and the J gene lost 0 bases, with 15 bases spanning the gap. This CDR3 comprises 17 residues. In nucleotides, the CDR3 is TGTGCCAGCAGCTTAGATGGTCGGCAGTGGGGCTCCTACGAGCAGTACTTC. Translation: CASSLDGRQWGSYEQYF. Full variable domain (remainder filled in from reference TRBV11-2 and TRBJ2-7): EAGVAQSPRYKIIEKRQSVAFWCNPISGHATLYWYQQILGQGPKLLIQFQNNGVVDDSQLPKDRFSAERLKGVDSTLKIQPAKLEDSAVYLCASSLDGRQWGSYEQYFGPGTRLTVT.

The chain couples TRBV20-1 to TRBJ2-6, with D possibly TRBD2 on 6 matching bases. This CDR3 contains 19 residues. The germline V gene encodes CDR1 DFQATT and CDR2 SNEGSKA (reference sequence). Trimming pared 5 bases from V and 0 bases from J, leaving 23 bases between. CDR3 sequence: CSALEVPGLLLSGANVLTF. The CDR3 nucleotides read TGCAGTGCTCTAGAAGTTCCGGGACTGCTCCTCTCTGGGGCCAACGTCCTGACTTTC.

Ten or more counts support this clonotype. This sequence joins TRBV12-3 or TRBV12-4 and TRBJ2-1; D is unresolved. The CDR3 has 13 amino acids. The ends were cut back, 3 bases at V and 9 bases at J, with 12 bases in the middle. The CDR3 spells CASSLRLEIEQFF. The CDR3 DNA follows: TGTGCCAGCAGTTTGCGGCTAGAAATTGAGCAGTTCTTC.

This clonotype was seen more than once but under ten times. The CDR3 DNA reads as TGCGCCAGCAGTCACCTAGGGAACTCTGGGGCCAACGTCCTGACTTTC. Translated, it gives CASSHLGNSGANVLTF. The chain joins TRBV23-1 to TRBJ2-6, with D uncertain. TRBV23-1 is known as an ORF, though its function is uncertain. The V and J ends lost 3 bases and 0 bases respectively, with 9 bases between them. This CDR3 has 16 residues.

The rearrangement joins TRBV18 to TRBJ2-3; D is uncertain. V was trimmed by 6 bases and J by 6 bases, leaving 10 bases between them. The CDR3 extends over 12 amino acids. Germline CDR1 is KGHSH and CDR2 is LQKENI. The CDR3 sequence: CASSLGIDTQYF. CDR3 bases: TGTGCCAGCTCTCTAGGGATCGATACGCAGTATTTT.

The chain combines TRBV4-3 with TRBJ2-6; 13 bases map to TRBD2. CDR1 and CDR2 (germline): LGHNA, YSLEER. This CDR3 region has 18 residues. V shed 6 bases and J 3 bases; nucleotides not matched to a gene: 8. CDR3 nucleotides: TGCGCCAGCAGTAGAACTAGCGGGAGGGCTTTTGGGGCCAACGTCCTGACTTTC. The encoded protein is CASSRTSGRAFGANVLTF.

This clonotype was recorded many times. This sequence may be a read error, since a much larger clone differs from it by one base. The CDR3 sequence is CASSFDTGELFF. CDR3 nucleotides: TGTGCCAGCAGCTTTGACACCGGGGAGCTGTTTTTT. This chain connects TRBV7-3 to TRBJ2-2; the D is unclear. The CDR3 contains 12 residues. Trimming cost V 3 bases and J 3 bases, with 2 bases left between them. The germline V gene encodes CDR1 SGHTA and CDR2 FQGTGA.

The CDR3 is CASRRDGSESYNEQFF. The CDR3 bases are TGCGCCAGCAGACGGGACGGTAGCGAATCCTACAATGAGCAGTTCTTC. This rearrangement joins TRBV4-3 to TRBJ2-1; tentatively, D is TRBD1 or TRBD2 (5 bases each). Between the trimmed V and J ends, which lost 6 bases and 1 base, there was a span of 16 bases. The germline gives CDR1 LGHNA, CDR2 YSLEER. This CDR3 has 16 amino acids.

This clonotype was observed a handful of times. The rearrangement joins TRBV7-2 to TRBJ2-5, with D maybe TRBD2 (5 bases). Germline V gives CDR1 SGHTA, CDR2 FQGNSA. CDR3 length: 14 amino acids. Trimming stripped 5 bases from V and 3 bases from J, with 13 bases between. The CDR3: CASSQPRDEETQYF. The CDR3 DNA follows: TGTGCCAGCAGCCAACCTCGGGATGAAGAGACCCAGTACTTC.

This clonotype was picked up a small number of times. This chain uses TRBV5-5 with TRBJ1-5; D is unresolved. Germline CDR1 SGHKS, CDR2 YYEKEE (reference sequence). This CDR3 comprises 16 residues. Deletions cut 1 base from V and 3 bases from J, with 14 bases between. The CDR3 protein is CASSLNTERYNQPQHF. The CDR3 bases are TGTGCCAGCAGCTTGAATACGGAGCGCTACAATCAGCCCCAGCATTTT.

This clonotype appeared a few times. V usage is TRBV7-2 and J usage is TRBJ2-7; perhaps D is TRBD1 or TRBD2 (5 bases each). This CDR3 is built from 17 residues. The germline V gene has CDR1 SGHTA and CDR2 FQGNSA. V was trimmed by 1 base and J by 2 bases, leaving 18 bases between them. In nucleotides, the CDR3 is TGTGCCAGCAGCTTAGGCGGTGGGGGATCGTGGACCTACGAGCAGTACTTC. This encodes CASSLGGGGSWTYEQYF. The variable domain in full, completed from reference TRBV7-2 and TRBJ2-7, reads GAGVSQSPSNKVTEKGKDVELRCDPISGHTALYWYRQSLGQGLEFLIYFQGNSAPDKSGLPSDRFSAERTGGSVSTLTIQRTQQEDSAVYLCASSLGGGGSWTYEQYFGPGTRLTVT.

This clonotype has only a few counts. V is TRBV7-9 and J is TRBJ1-5, with unresolved D. V lost 2 bases, J lost 5 bases, and 7 bases lay in between. CDR1 and CDR2 (germline): SEHNR, FQNEAQ (reference sequence). This CDR3 region has 13 residues. The CDR3 sequence: CASSLRADQPQHF. The CDR3 DNA reads as TGTGCCAGCAGCTTACGTGCGGATCAGCCCCAGCATTTT.

V and J are TRBV11-2 and TRBJ2-5, with TRBD2 matching 10 bases. CDR3 length: 15 amino acids. V shed 6 bases, J shed 9 bases, and the junction held 13 bases outside the gene matches. Germline V lookup: CDR1 SGHAT, CDR2 FQNNGV. DNA for the CDR3: TGTGCCAGCAGGACCGGGACTAGCGCCGCCACGGCCCAGTACTTC. Its protein is CASRTGTSAATAQYF.

This clonotype turned up a few times. A junction boundary mismatches the germline segment, possibly from a read error. The rearrangement uses TRBV20-1 and TRBJ1-1; weak D call: TRBD1 (6 bases). The CDR3 sequence is 13 residues long. Germline V gene sequence: CDR1 DFQATT, CDR2 SNEGSKA (reference sequence). The CDR3 region has the DNA TGCAGTGCTGGAGACAGGACGAACACTGAAGCTTTCTTT. Its protein is CSAGDRTNTEAFF.

This clonotype has a handful of counts. This sequence joins TRBV28 and TRBJ2-7; 11 nucleotides agree with TRBD1. The CDR3 totals 15 residues. V was clipped by 4 bases and J by 2 bases; unmatched bases: 4. The germline V gene encodes CDR1 MDHEN and CDR2 SYDVKM. The CDR3 region has the DNA TGTGCCAGCAGTTCCGGGACAGGGGGGCCCTACGAGCAGTACTTC. Translating it yields CASSSGTGGPYEQYF.

The rearrangement uses TRBV20-1 and TRBJ2-2, with unresolved D. CDR1 is DFQATT, CDR2 SNEGSKA, per germline (reference sequence). This CDR3 spans 13 amino acids. Trimming took 8 bases from V and 5 from J, leaving 15 bases between them. CDR3 coding DNA: TGCAGTTTCCTATTTGGGTTTACCGGGGAGCTGTTTTTT. Protein sequence: CSFLFGFTGELFF.

V gene TRBV28 combines with J gene TRBJ2-1; 11 nucleotides line up with TRBD2. CDR3 length: 16 amino acids. Per the germline V gene, CDR1 is MDHEN and CDR2 is SYDVKM. Trimming took 6 bases from V and 6 from J; bases not matched to a gene: 10. Here the CDR3 DNA reads TGTGCCAGCAGCCACTCCACCCTAGCGGGGGGCAATGAGCAGTTCTTC. This gives the protein CASSHSTLAGGNEQFF.

About this clonotype: The CDR3 end shows no conserved phenylalanine or tryptophan, and so a read error is likely. The chain carries TRBV9 and TRBJ2-7; 10 nucleotides align to TRBD2. The V segment lost 0 bases and the J segment 2 bases; nucleotides outside the gene matches: 2. The germline V gene encodes CDR1 SGDLS and CDR2 YYNGEE. The CDR3 runs 15 residues. The CDR3 loop reads CASSVELAGPYEQYL. The CDR3 DNA is TGTGCCAGCAGCGTAGAACTAGCGGGACCCTACGAGCAGTACTTA.

A few counts support this clonotype. CDR3 bases: TGTGCCAGCAGCGTAGTAACCTACAATGAGCAGTTCTTC. Its protein product is CASSVVTYNEQFF. This sequence joins TRBV5-4 and TRBJ2-1; D remains unclear. The CDR3 is 13 residues long. With 4 bases removed from V and 2 bases from J, the gap between germline ends came to 7 bases. CDR1 and CDR2 (germline): SGHNT, YYREEE (reference sequence). Together with reference TRBV5-4 and TRBJ2-1, the CDR3 gives the full variable domain: ETGVTQSPTHLIKTRGQQVTLRCSSQSGHNTVSWYQQALGQGPQFIFQYYREEENGRGNFPPRFSGLQFPNYSSELNVNALELDDSALYLCASSVVTYNEQFFGPGTRLTVL.

The table lists this clonotype with a few counts. The chain joins TRBV20-1 to TRBJ1-6; 8 bases fit TRBD1. Germline V lookup: CDR1 DFQATT, CDR2 SNEGSKA (reference sequence). The V and J ends lost 1 base and 8 bases, in that order; junction bases with no gene match: 10. The CDR3 runs to 16 residues. The CDR3: CSARVFGQGSDSPLHF. CDR3 nucleotides: TGCAGTGCTAGAGTCTTTGGACAGGGAAGTGATTCACCCCTCCACTTT.

The chain has TRBV7-9 and TRBJ1-1, with D unclear. V was pared by 4 bases and J by 10 bases, with 10 bases between. From germline, CDR1 is SEHNR and CDR2 FQNEAQ (reference sequence). The CDR3 is 11 amino acids. CDR3 nucleotide sequence: TGTGCCAGCAGCTCGCTCGACTTAGCTTTCTTT. Residues: CASSSLDLAFF.

This clonotype was observed a handful of times. The chain is built from TRBV27 and TRBJ2-7; D assignment may be TRBD1 or TRBD2 (5 bases each). Trimming shortened V by 3 bases and J by 2 bases, and 11 bases separated the two germline ends. This CDR3 comprises 14 residues. Germline CDR1 reads MNHEY; CDR2 reads SMNVEV (reference sequence). The CDR3 DNA follows: TGTGCCAGCAGTTTTCGGGACGGGACCTACGAGCAGTACTTC. This encodes CASSFRDGTYEQYF.

This clonotype was picked up a small number of times. CDR3 loop: CSARDMRAGGIDEQYF. As DNA, the CDR3 is TGCAGTGCTAGAGATATGAGGGCGGGAGGAATCGACGAGCAGTACTTC. The V and J genes are TRBV20-1 and TRBJ2-7; TRBD2 agrees at 8 bases. Germline CDR1 reads DFQATT; CDR2 reads SNEGSKA (reference sequence). This CDR3 contains 16 residues. With 0 bases clipped from V and 5 bases from J, the junction kept 12 bases outside the gene matches.